The T cell receptor (beta chain) described here comes from a study of T cells in tuberculosis. This table comes from immunoSEQ multiplex PCR, and its TCRdb copy is limited to in-frame clones, with some not included. The table has 33,000 or so clones, nearly 95% seen once. V was trimmed by 8 bases and J by 1 base, leaving 12 bases between them. The germline gives CDR1 MNHNS, CDR2 SASEGT. There are 14 residues in the CDR3. The sequenced sample consisted of PBMCs. This rearrangement joins TRBV6-1 to TRBJ2-4; D perhaps matches TRBD1 (6 bases). The clonotype comes from a donor aged 5-35 years with latent tuberculosis or without tuberculosis infection. The CDR3 bases are TGTGCCAGCTTTCTAAGGGGGGCCAAAAACATTCAGTACTTC. This gives the protein CASFLRGAKNIQYF.